The clone carrying this T cell receptor (beta chain) turned up a few times. Its antigen is unidentified. The J segment lost 4 bases and the V segment lost 2 bases, leaving 3 bases of the junction unmatched. Germline CDR1 SGHTA, CDR2 FQGNSA. CDR3 length equals 16 residues. This sample was included in a study of cytomegalovirus exposure and HLA in healthy donors. Study conclusions and caveats: The authors reported that TCR beta sequences could predict HLA-A and HLA-B alleles. These predictions were accurate for most subjects in the first cohort. With high specificity and sensitivity, the classifier reportedly diagnosed cytomegalovirus status. There were several of the most significant clusters that appeared linked to common viral pathogens in a later analysis.

Vbeta (60) and Jbeta (13) primers were used in the PCR. The data were produced by immunoSEQ multiplex PCR, yet TCRdb's version contains in-frame clones alone and is incomplete. Among 150,000 or so clones listed, roughly 85% were seen once. This TCR was sampled from a male donor in good health and CMV-seronegative. V and J are TRBV7-2 and TRBJ2-2; TRBD2 matches 11 bases. Sequenced sample: PBMCs. Written as DNA, the CDR3 is TGTGCCAGCAGCTTAATCCTAGCGGGAGGCACCGGGGAGCTGTTTTTT. Residues: CASSLILAGGTGELFF. Variable domain in full (rest from reference TRBV7-2 and TRBJ2-2): GAGVSQSPSNKVTEKGKDVELRCDPISGHTALYWYRQSLGQGLEFLIYFQGNSAPDKSGLPSDRFSAERTGGSVSTLTIQRTQQEDSAVYLCASSLILAGGTGELFFGEGSRLTVL.